This is a list of T cell receptor beta chains from one sample in a study of blood T cell repertoires in COVID-19. Libraries were prepared by immunoSEQ multiplex PCR; TCRdb keeps only in-frame clonotypes and omits some of them. The sample has some 75,000 clones; more than 80% are singletons. The sample taken for sequencing was peripheral blood. Every receptor here comes from a human donor in a cohort sampled during active COVID-19. Both conserved end residues are part of each CDR3. The D gene is left open where the match is weak. Not all rows give a size; the values are once, few, many and, for expanded clones, a class.

CDR3 protein: CASSTGQGLDNSNQPQHF; CDR3 DNA: TGTGCCAGCAGTACCGGACAGGGGCTGGATAATAGCAATCAGCCCCAGCATTTT; J gene: TRBJ1-5; D gene: TRBD1; V gene: TRBV6-2/TRBV6-3; clone size: once
CDR3 protein: CASSVGTALNTEAFF; CDR3 DNA: TGTGCCAGCAGCGTAGGAACAGCCTTGAACACTGAAGCTTTCTTT; J gene: TRBJ1-1; D gene: -; V gene: TRBV9; clone size: -
CDR3 protein: CASSFGGALEAFF; CDR3 DNA: TGTGCCAGCAGCTTTGGAGGGGCCCTTGAAGCTTTCTTT; J gene: TRBJ1-1; D gene: -; V gene: TRBV11-2; clone size: -
CDR3 protein: CASSELVAAQHF; CDR3 DNA: TGTGCCAGCAGTGAATTGGTGGCAGCCCAGCATTTT; J gene: TRBJ1-5; D gene: -; V gene: TRBV2; clone size: -
CDR3 protein: CASSHSTPGLAGKGFADTQYF; CDR3 DNA: TGTGCCAGCAGCCATTCTACCCCGGGACTAGCGGGAAAGGGCTTCGCAGATACGCAGTATTTT; J gene: TRBJ2-3; D gene: TRBD2; V gene: TRBV16; clone size: once
CDR3 protein: CAWSVAQISYNSPLHF; CDR3 DNA: TGTGCCTGGAGTGTGGCCCAAATCTCCTATAATTCACCCCTCCACTTT; J gene: TRBJ1-6; D gene: -; V gene: TRBV30; clone size: -
CDR3 protein: CASSSGQGNEKLFF; CDR3 DNA: TGTGCCAGCAGTTCGGGACAGGGGAATGAAAAACTGTTTTTT; J gene: TRBJ1-4; D gene: TRBD1; V gene: TRBV6-5; clone size: -
CDR3 protein: CAGQGYNSPLHF; CDR3 DNA: TGTGCCGGACAGGGCTATAATTCACCCCTCCACTTT; J gene: TRBJ1-6; D gene: TRBD1; V gene: TRBV7-2; clone size: -
CDR3 protein: CASSPRLAGKDTQYF; CDR3 DNA: TGCGCCAGCAGCCCCCGACTAGCGGGGAAGGATACGCAGTATTTT; J gene: TRBJ2-3; D gene: TRBD2; V gene: TRBV5-1; clone size: -
CDR3 protein: CASRVLAGGETQYF; CDR3 DNA: TGTGCCAGCAGAGTACTAGCGGGGGGAGAGACCCAGTACTTC; J gene: TRBJ2-5; D gene: TRBD2; V gene: TRBV6-5; clone size: -
CDR3 protein: CASTGGVQETQYF; CDR3 DNA: TGTGCCAGCACCGGGGGAGTCCAAGAGACCCAGTACTTC; J gene: TRBJ2-5; D gene: -; V gene: TRBV9; clone size: -
CDR3 protein: CSVARGQETQYF; CDR3 DNA: TGCAGCGTTGCCCGGGGGCAAGAGACCCAGTACTTC; J gene: TRBJ2-5; D gene: -; V gene: TRBV29-1; clone size: once
CDR3 protein: CASNPTGLMNTEAFF; CDR3 DNA: TGCGCCAGCAATCCTACGGGACTCATGAACACTGAAGCTTTCTTT; J gene: TRBJ1-1; D gene: -; V gene: TRBV5-1; clone size: -
CDR3 protein: CASSLTGGEFEKLFF; CDR3 DNA: TGTGCCAGCAGTCTAACAGGGGGCGAGTTTGAAAAACTGTTTTTT; J gene: TRBJ1-4; D gene: TRBD1; V gene: TRBV3-1/TRBV3-2; clone size: few
CDR3 protein: CASSQEGTSGEETQYF; CDR3 DNA: TGTGCCAGCAGCCAGGAGGGGACTAGCGGGGAGGAGACCCAGTACTTC; J gene: TRBJ2-5; D gene: TRBD2; V gene: TRBV7-7; clone size: -
CDR3 protein: CASSLQGPLPTYEQYF; CDR3 DNA: TGTGCCAGCAGTTTACAGGGACCGCTCCCGACCTACGAGCAGTACTTC; J gene: TRBJ2-7; D gene: -; V gene: TRBV6-5; clone size: -
CDR3 protein: CASSLGQGAFF; CDR3 DNA: TGTGCCAGCTCCCTAGGACAGGGGGCTTTCTTT; J gene: TRBJ1-1; D gene: TRBD1; V gene: TRBV18; clone size: -
CDR3 protein: CASSFLTGGEIYEQYF; CDR3 DNA: TGTGCCAGCAGCTTCCTCACAGGGGGCGAAATCTACGAGCAGTACTTC; J gene: TRBJ2-7; D gene: TRBD1; V gene: TRBV7-8; clone size: -
CDR3 protein: CASSRQGWYEQYF; CDR3 DNA: TGTGCCAGCAGCCGACAGGGGTGGTACGAGCAGTACTTC; J gene: TRBJ2-7; D gene: TRBD1; V gene: TRBV6-5; clone size: -
CDR3 protein: CASSLDTSYNEQFF; CDR3 DNA: TGCGCCAGCAGCTTGGATACAAGTTACAATGAGCAGTTCTTC; J gene: TRBJ2-1; D gene: -; V gene: TRBV5-1; clone size: -
CDR3 protein: CSGLTGGMNTEAFF; CDR3 DNA: TGCAGCGGACTGACAGGGGGCATGAACACTGAAGCTTTCTTT; J gene: TRBJ1-1; D gene: TRBD1; V gene: TRBV29-1; clone size: -
CDR3 protein: CASSSQGKGGYGYTF; CDR3 DNA: TGTGCCAGCAGCTCGCAGGGGAAAGGCGGGTATGGCTACACCTTC; J gene: TRBJ1-2; D gene: -; V gene: TRBV3-1/TRBV3-2; clone size: -
CDR3 protein: CASSDSPGGTDTQYF; CDR3 DNA: TGTGCCAGCAGTGATTCCCCCGGGGGCACAGATACGCAGTATTTT; J gene: TRBJ2-3; D gene: -; V gene: TRBV6-1; clone size: -
CDR3 protein: CASSFGTGDEKLFF; CDR3 DNA: TGCGCCAGCAGCTTCGGGACAGGGGATGAAAAACTGTTTTTT; J gene: TRBJ1-4; D gene: TRBD1; V gene: TRBV5-1; clone size: -
CDR3 protein: CASSARTSGESNEQFF; CDR3 DNA: TGTGCCAGCAGCGCCCGGACTAGCGGCGAATCCAATGAGCAGTTCTTC; J gene: TRBJ2-1; D gene: TRBD2; V gene: TRBV7-2; clone size: few
CDR3 protein: CASSETSAGELFF; CDR3 DNA: TGTGCCAGCAGTGAAACTAGCGCCGGGGAGCTGTTTTTT; J gene: TRBJ2-2; D gene: TRBD2; V gene: TRBV2; clone size: -
CDR3 protein: CASSVFSGGWSTGELFF; CDR3 DNA: TGTGCCAGCAGCGTCTTTAGCGGGGGGTGGAGCACCGGGGAGCTGTTTTTT; J gene: TRBJ2-2; D gene: TRBD2; V gene: TRBV9; clone size: -
CDR3 protein: CASSLAGGAGADTQYF; CDR3 DNA: TGTGCCAGCAGCTTAGCTGGGGGGGCCGGGGCAGATACGCAGTATTTT; J gene: TRBJ2-3; D gene: -; V gene: TRBV11-2; clone size: once
CDR3 protein: CSVEGGPLGNYGYTF; CDR3 DNA: TGCAGCGTTGAAGGCGGCCCATTGGGTAACTATGGCTACACCTTC; J gene: TRBJ1-2; D gene: -; V gene: TRBV29-1; clone size: -
CDR3 protein: CASGFGTYEQYF; CDR3 DNA: TGTGCTAGTGGTTTCGGGACCTACGAGCAGTACTTC; J gene: TRBJ2-7; D gene: -; V gene: TRBV12-5; clone size: -
CDR3 protein: CASSPASDPQETQYF; CDR3 DNA: TGCGCCAGCAGCCCCGCTAGCGACCCGCAAGAGACCCAGTACTTC; J gene: TRBJ2-5; D gene: -; V gene: TRBV5-1; clone size: -
CDR3 protein: CASSQDREGDIQYF; CDR3 DNA: TGCGCCAGCAGCCAGGACAGGGAGGGGGACATTCAGTACTTC; J gene: TRBJ2-4; D gene: -; V gene: TRBV5-1; clone size: -
CDR3 protein: CASSGYRNTEAFF; CDR3 DNA: TGTGCCAGCAGTGGGTACAGGAACACTGAAGCTTTCTTT; J gene: TRBJ1-1; D gene: -; V gene: TRBV25-1; clone size: -
CDR3 protein: CASSPNGDTQYF; CDR3 DNA: TGTGCCAGCAGCCCCAACGGAGATACGCAGTATTTT; J gene: TRBJ2-3; D gene: -; V gene: TRBV11-2; clone size: -
CDR3 protein: CAWSVLRNPGELFF; CDR3 DNA: TGTGCCTGGAGTGTATTGAGGAACCCCGGGGAGCTGTTTTTT; J gene: TRBJ2-2; D gene: -; V gene: TRBV30; clone size: -
CDR3 protein: CASALQGAPATNEKLFF; CDR3 DNA: TGTGCCAGCGCTCTACAGGGAGCTCCGGCAACTAATGAAAAACTGTTTTTT; J gene: TRBJ1-4; D gene: -; V gene: TRBV4-2; clone size: -
CDR3 protein: CASSLAGEVTSAEQYF; CDR3 DNA: TGTGCCAGCAGCTTAGCGGGGGAGGTCACTTCGGCCGAGCAGTACTTC; J gene: TRBJ2-7; D gene: -; V gene: TRBV7-9; clone size: once
CDR3 protein: CASSHWGVLDTGELFF; CDR3 DNA: TGTGCCAGTAGTCATTGGGGGGTTTTGGACACCGGGGAGCTGTTTTTT; J gene: TRBJ2-2; D gene: -; V gene: TRBV19; clone size: -
CDR3 protein: CAISETSGVGGTDTQYF; CDR3 DNA: TGTGCCATCAGTGAAACTAGCGGGGTGGGTGGCACAGATACGCAGTATTTT; J gene: TRBJ2-3; D gene: TRBD2; V gene: TRBV10-3; clone size: -
CDR3 protein: CASSPDRDDEQFF; CDR3 DNA: TGTGCCAGCAGCCCGGACAGGGATGATGAGCAGTTCTTC; J gene: TRBJ2-1; D gene: TRBD1; V gene: TRBV7-8; clone size: -
CDR3 protein: CASSSTSGNEQFF; CDR3 DNA: TGTGCCAGCAGCTCGACTAGCGGTAATGAGCAGTTCTTC; J gene: TRBJ2-1; D gene: TRBD2; V gene: TRBV7-9; clone size: once
CDR3 protein: CASRGQDNSEKLFF; CDR3 DNA: TGTGCCAGCAGGGGACAGGACAATTCTGAAAAACTGTTTTTT; J gene: TRBJ1-4; D gene: TRBD1; V gene: TRBV19; clone size: -
CDR3 protein: CASSIQRGSYEQYF; CDR3 DNA: TGTGCCAGTAGTATTCAGCGGGGGTCCTACGAGCAGTACTTC; J gene: TRBJ2-7; D gene: TRBD2; V gene: TRBV19; clone size: -
CDR3 protein: CAISQTENTEAFF; CDR3 DNA: TGTGCCATCAGCCAAACAGAGAACACTGAAGCTTTCTTT; J gene: TRBJ1-1; D gene: -; V gene: TRBV10-3; clone size: -
CDR3 protein: CASSLVPSGGYNEQFF; CDR3 DNA: TGCGCCAGCAGCTTGGTCCCTAGCGGGGGGTACAATGAGCAGTTCTTC; J gene: TRBJ2-1; D gene: TRBD2; V gene: TRBV5-1; clone size: once
CDR3 protein: CASRTTVNTEAFF; CDR3 DNA: TGTGCCAGCAGGACGACAGTGAACACTGAAGCTTTCTTT; J gene: TRBJ1-1; D gene: -; V gene: TRBV6-5; clone size: -
CDR3 protein: CATSREQGGGNTIYF; CDR3 DNA: TGTGCCACCAGCAGAGAGCAGGGGGGTGGAAACACCATATATTTT; J gene: TRBJ1-3; D gene: TRBD1; V gene: TRBV15; clone size: -
CDR3 protein: CASSAFLNTEAFF; CDR3 DNA: TGTGCCAGCAGCGCGTTCCTGAACACTGAAGCTTTCTTT; J gene: TRBJ1-1; D gene: -; V gene: TRBV2; clone size: once
CDR3 protein: CASSEGGANYGYTF; CDR3 DNA: TGTGCCAGCAGTGAAGGGGGGGCTAACTATGGCTACACCTTC; J gene: TRBJ1-2; D gene: -; V gene: TRBV6-1; clone size: -
CDR3 protein: CASSLDWRGFTEAFF; CDR3 DNA: TGTGCCAGCAGCTTAGATTGGCGGGGGTTCACTGAAGCTTTCTTT; J gene: TRBJ1-1; D gene: -; V gene: TRBV11-2; clone size: -